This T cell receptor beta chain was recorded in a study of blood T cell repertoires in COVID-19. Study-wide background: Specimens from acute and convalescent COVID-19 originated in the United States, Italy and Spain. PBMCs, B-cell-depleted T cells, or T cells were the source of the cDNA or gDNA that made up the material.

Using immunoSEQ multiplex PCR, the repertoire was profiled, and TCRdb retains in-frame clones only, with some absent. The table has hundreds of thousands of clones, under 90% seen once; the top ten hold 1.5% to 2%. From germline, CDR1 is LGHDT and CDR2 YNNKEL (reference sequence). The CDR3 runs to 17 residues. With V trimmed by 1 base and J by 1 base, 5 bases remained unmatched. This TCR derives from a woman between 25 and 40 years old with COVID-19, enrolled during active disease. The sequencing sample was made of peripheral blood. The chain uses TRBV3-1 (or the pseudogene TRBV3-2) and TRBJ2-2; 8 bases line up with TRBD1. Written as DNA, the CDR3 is TGTGCCAGCAGCCAAGTATCGGGACAGGAGAACACCGGGGAGCTGTTTTTT. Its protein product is CASSQVSGQENTGELFF.